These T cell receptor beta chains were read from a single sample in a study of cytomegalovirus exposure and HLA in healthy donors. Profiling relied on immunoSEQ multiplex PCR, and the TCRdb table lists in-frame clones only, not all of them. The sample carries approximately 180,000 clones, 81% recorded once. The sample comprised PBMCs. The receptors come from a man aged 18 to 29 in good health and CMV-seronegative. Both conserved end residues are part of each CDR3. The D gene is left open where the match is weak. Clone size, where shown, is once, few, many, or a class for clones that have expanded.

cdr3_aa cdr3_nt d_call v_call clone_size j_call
CSVRTSGRQGEQYF TGCAGCGTTCGGACTAGCGGGAGGCAGGGCGAGCAGTACTTC TRBD2 TRBV29-1 NA TRBJ2-7
CASVIGDSRAYGYTF TGTGCCAGCGTTATTGGGGACTCACGGGCCTATGGCTACACCTTC NA TRBV2 NA TRBJ1-2
CASSINPGQTGELFF TGTGCCAGTAGTATTAATCCAGGGCAAACCGGGGAGCTGTTTTTT NA TRBV19 NA TRBJ2-2
CASSPVTKNTEAFF TGTGCCAGCTCACCTGTTACTAAGAACACTGAAGCTTTCTTT NA TRBV18 NA TRBJ1-1
CASRVTGGTEAFF TGTGCCAGCAGGGTGACAGGGGGGACTGAAGCTTTCTTT TRBD1 TRBV5-6 NA TRBJ1-1
CASSLPSGGTNTGELFF TGCGCCAGCAGCCTTCCTAGCGGGGGGACGAACACCGGGGAGCTGTTTTTT TRBD2 TRBV4-1 few TRBJ2-2
CATSRRQASYEQYF TGTGCCACCAGCAGACGACAGGCTTCCTACGAGCAGTACTTC NA TRBV15 NA TRBJ2-7
CASGRDRADTQYF TGTGCCAGCGGCCGGGACAGGGCAGATACGCAGTATTTT TRBD1 TRBV9 NA TRBJ2-3
CASSQDRGALREKLFF TGCGCCAGCAGCCAAGATCGGGGGGCCCTAAGGGAAAAACTGTTTTTT NA TRBV4-3 once TRBJ1-4
CASSARQAAGDEQYF TGTGCCAGCTCAGCCCGACAGGCCGCGGGGGACGAGCAGTACTTC NA TRBV18 NA TRBJ2-7
CASSPGTAPRNGYTF TGTGCCAGCAGCCCAGGGACAGCGCCACGGAATGGCTACACCTTC TRBD1 TRBV5-4 NA TRBJ1-2
CASSSVNQPQHF TGTGCCAGCAGCTCAGTGAATCAGCCCCAGCATTTT NA TRBV7-2 NA TRBJ1-5
CATSKDRGVTGELFF TGTGCCACCAGCAAGGACAGGGGCGTCACCGGGGAGCTGTTTTTT TRBD1 TRBV15 NA TRBJ2-2
CASSLFPGGKRTNIQYF TGTGCCAGCAGCTTGTTTCCGGGGGGCAAGCGTACGAACATTCAGTACTTC NA TRBV5-6 NA TRBJ2-4
CASSPGGGAETQYF TGTGCCAGCAGTCCCGGTGGGGGGGCAGAGACCCAGTACTTC NA TRBV6-5 NA TRBJ2-5
CASSDPSGGSFGEQYF TGTGCCAGCAGTGACCCTAGCGGGGGTTCTTTCGGGGAGCAGTACTTC TRBD2 TRBV25-1 few TRBJ2-7
CASSPQGVQAGTEAFF TGTGCCAGCTCACCTCAGGGGGTTCAGGCGGGAACTGAAGCTTTCTTT TRBD1 TRBV18 NA TRBJ1-1
CASSPGASGIGYTF TGTGCCAGCAGCCCTGGCGCCTCGGGAATTGGCTACACCTTC NA TRBV6-5 NA TRBJ1-2
CASSSSRQGAREQYF TGTGCCAGCAGCTCCTCTAGACAGGGGGCGCGAGAGCAGTACTTC TRBD1 TRBV7-6 NA TRBJ2-5
CASSYGTGDNSPLHF TGTGCCAGCAGCTATGGGACAGGGGATAATTCACCCCTCCACTTT TRBD1 TRBV5-6 NA TRBJ1-6
CSARDIDGYTF TGCAGTGCTAGGGACATTGATGGCTACACCTTC NA TRBV20-1 once TRBJ1-2
CASSLIPGAEKNNEQFF TGTGCCAGCAGCTTAATCCCAGGAGCGGAGAAAAACAATGAGCAGTTCTTC NA TRBV7-3 once TRBJ2-1
CASSLLASGGYNEQFF TGTGCCAGCAGCTTGCTAGCTAGCGGGGGTTACAATGAGCAGTTCTTC TRBD2 TRBV5-4 NA TRBJ2-1
CASSQDRVRSEKLFF TGCGCCAGCAGCCAAGACAGGGTTCGCAGTGAAAAACTGTTTTTT NA TRBV4-3 NA TRBJ1-4
CATSRDRRGLAGGRAANEQFF TGTGCCACCAGCAGAGATCGGCGGGGACTAGCGGGGGGGCGGGCCGCCAATGAGCAGTTCTTC TRBD2 TRBV15 NA TRBJ2-1
CASSLHRAEKLFF TGTGCCAGCAGCCTCCACAGGGCTGAAAAACTGTTTTTT NA TRBV7-2 NA TRBJ1-4
CASSPTGRGNTIYF TGTGCCAGCAGCCCAACAGGGAGAGGAAACACCATATATTTT NA TRBV6-6 NA TRBJ1-3
CAISGAGGSNEQFF TGTGCCATCAGTGGAGCGGGAGGGTCGAATGAGCAGTTCTTC TRBD2 TRBV10-3 NA TRBJ2-1
CASRSTHGEKLFF TGTGCCAGCAGGTCTACCCACGGGGAAAAACTGTTTTTT NA TRBV6-5 NA TRBJ1-4
CAWNGQNTGELFF TGTGCCTGGAACGGACAGAACACCGGGGAGCTGTTTTTT NA TRBV30 NA TRBJ2-2
CASSQDRVSEAFF TGTGCCAGCAGCCAGGACAGGGTGTCTGAAGCTTTCTTT TRBD1 TRBV6-5 NA TRBJ1-1
CASSLSDRGYTF TGTGCCAGCAGCTTAAGCGACCGAGGCTACACCTTC NA TRBV7-9 NA TRBJ1-2
CASSPQLNEQFF TGTGCCAGCTCACCACAACTCAATGAGCAGTTCTTC NA TRBV18 NA TRBJ2-1